This entry lists 5 T cell receptor beta chains sequenced from one sample in a study of resident and recirculating memory T cells in vitiligo. Clones were read by immunoSEQ multiplex PCR, and TCRdb kept only the in-frame ones, dropping some. The data contain tens of thousands of clones, 92% of them seen just once; the ten biggest clones take up roughly 5%. The specimen sequenced was blood. These TCRs come from a male donor with vitiligo.

The rearrangement uses TRBV7-9 and TRBJ1-3, with 9 nucleotides matching TRBD1. Germline CDR1 and CDR2: SEHNR and FQNEAQ (reference sequence). With 5 bases clipped from V and 0 bases from J, the junction kept 11 bases outside the gene matches. The CDR3 spans 18 residues. Written as DNA, the CDR3 is TGTGCCAGCAGCGCCCTGGGGACAGGGATCGCCTCTGGAAACACCATATATTTT. This sequence encodes CASSALGTGIASGNTIYF.

The chain employs TRBV15 and TRBJ1-3; D gene unclear. V lost 7 bases and J 4 bases, leaving 11 bases between the germline ends. The CDR3 covers 13 residues. Germline V lookup: CDR1 LNHNV, CDR2 YYDKDF (reference sequence). The CDR3 DNA reads as TGTGCCACCACCCCTCCGGGGGGAAACACCATATATTTT. Amino acid sequence: CATTPPGGNTIYF.

CDR3 sequence reads: CASSPYNAGARGDNEQFF. CDR3 DNA: TGTGCCAGCAGCCCCTATAACGCGGGAGCAAGGGGGGACAATGAGCAGTTCTTC. V gene TRBV7-9 combines with J gene TRBJ2-1, with TRBD2 as a possible D gene (7 bases). The V end was cut by 5 bases, the J end by 5 bases, with 25 bases between. Germline V CDR1 and CDR2: SEHNR, FQNEAQ (reference sequence). This CDR3 is 18 amino acids long.

This chain's CDR3 is CASRGGQPYQETQYF. The CDR3 DNA is TGTGCCAGCAGGGGAGGGCAACCGTACCAAGAGACCCAGTACTTC. This chain links TRBV2 with TRBJ2-5; 7 nucleotides line up with TRBD2. V shed 6 bases, J shed 0 bases, and the junction held 7 bases outside the gene matches. The length of the CDR3 is 15 residues. Germline-derived CDR1 and CDR2 are SNHLY and FYNNEI.

This chain joins TRBV7-2 and TRBJ2-7; D gene unclear. Trimming shortened V by 2 bases and J by 4 bases, and 6 bases separated the two germline ends. The CDR3 is 12 amino acids. The V gene's germline CDR1 is SGHTA and CDR2 FQGNSA. CDR3 protein: CASSLPMYEQYF. For the CDR3, the DNA is TGTGCCAGCAGCTTACCCATGTACGAGCAGTACTTC. The full variable domain, with the rest looked up from reference TRBV7-2 and TRBJ2-7, is GAGVSQSPSNKVTEKGKDVELRCDPISGHTALYWYRQSLGQGLEFLIYFQGNSAPDKSGLPSDRFSAERTGGSVSTLTIQRTQQEDSAVYLCASSLPMYEQYFGPGTRLTVT.